This TCR beta chain emerged from a study of T cell changes during pregnancy in multiple sclerosis. Assay: immunoSEQ multiplex PCR; the TCRdb copy retains only in-frame clones and omits some. The sample has 20,000 to 25,000 clones, around 93% seen once. Germline CDR1 reads SEHNR; CDR2 reads FQNEAQ (reference sequence). The CDR3 consists of 15 residues. The trim removed 4 bases at V and 4 bases at J, leaving 8 bases unmatched. This chain uses TRBV7-9 with TRBJ2-5, with 8 bases identical to TRBD2. This TCR came from a female donor with multiple sclerosis, enrolled in a pregnancy study. This specimen consisted of CD4+ T cells from peripheral blood mononuclear cells, obtained in the third trimester of pregnancy. CDR3 region: CASSSKTGGRETQYF. DNA for the CDR3: TGTGCCAGCAGCTCAAAAACGGGGGGGCGAGAGACCCAGTACTTC.